A single sample gave rise to the 4 T cell receptor beta chains below, sequenced in a study of CD4 T cells in relation to SARS-CoV-2 and coronaviruses (dated by TCRdb to the early 2020s). Libraries came from the immunoSEQ multiplex PCR assay. Sourced from immuneACCESS, this table was stored by TCRdb with only in-frame sequences that have V and J called. A share of the clones is absent; for the studies checked, an unresolved V gene accounts for under half, and the remainder has no known explanation. For this sample the table gives some 21,000 clones, of which more than 65% were detected only once. 15% to 20% of the sample comes from the top ten. CD4+ T cells from unexposed donors were collected before the COVID-19 pandemic (2011-2018). Following 10 days of culture, the EasySep CD4+ T cell isolation kit was used to isolate CD4+ T cells. These TCRs are of unknown antigen specificity. The source material was CD4+ T cells from PBMCs, cultured in vitro. The receptor source for this set is a human donor in good health.

The CDR3 region is CASSIRVGDQSYEQYF. CDR3 in DNA: TGTGCCAGTAGTATTCGAGTCGGGGACCAGTCCTACGAGCAGTACTTC. This chain joins TRBV19 and TRBJ2-7; D could derive from TRBD1 or TRBD2 (5 bases each). The CDR3 has 16 residues. The germline V gene encodes CDR1 LNHDA and CDR2 SQIVND (reference sequence). The V end was cut by 3 bases, the J end by 1 base, with 16 bases between. The full variable domain, in which reference TRBV19 and TRBJ2-7 provide the parts outside the CDR3, is DGGITQSPKYLFRKEGQNVTLSCEQNLNHDAMYWYRQDPGQGLRLIYYSQIVNDFQKGDIAEGYSVSREKKESFPLTVTSAQKNPTAFYLCASSIRVGDQSYEQYFGPGTRLTVT.

J is TRBJ2-7 and V is TRBV5-1; 9 bases are a match to TRBD2. After removal of 0 bases from V and 5 bases from J, the junction contained 12 bases not matched to a gene. Germline CDR1 reads SGHRS; CDR2 reads YFSETQ. The CDR3 sequence is 17 residues long. The CDR3: CASSLGGGRAAGNEQYF. The CDR3 DNA sequence: TGCGCCAGCAGCTTGGGGGGCGGGAGGGCCGCCGGCAACGAGCAGTACTTC.

J is TRBJ2-5 and V is TRBV4-1, with D unresolved. The CDR3 totals 14 residues. Germline V gene data show CDR1 as MGHRA and CDR2 as YSYEKL. Between the trimmed V and J ends, which lost 6 bases and 3 bases, there was a span of 14 bases. Written as DNA, the CDR3 is TGCGCCAGCAGTCGACCGTTACAGAAAGAGACCCAGTACTTC. It specifies CASSRPLQKETQYF.

The chain is built from TRBV6-5 and TRBJ1-6; a weak D match, TRBD1 (5 bases). The germline gives CDR1 MNHEY, CDR2 SVGAGI. V lost 4 bases and J 10 bases, leaving 14 bases between the germline ends. The CDR3 covers 14 residues. Written as DNA, the CDR3 is TGTGCCAGCAGTTCGAGAGGTGGGGGGTCACCCCTCCACTTT. As protein: CASSSRGGGSPLHF.